The 12 T cell receptor beta chains presented below share a single source sample, sequenced in a study of blood T cell repertoires in COVID-19. TCRdb's copy holds only in-frame clones and misses some; the assay was immunoSEQ multiplex PCR. The repertoire holds 140,000 to 150,000 clones, 88% seen once, with roughly a tenth in the top ten. The sequenced sample was peripheral blood. Receptors originate from a man in his 60s with active or convalescent COVID-19.

The sample holds one count of this clone. This chain joins TRBV7-9 and TRBJ1-2; D may be TRBD1 (5 bases). V was trimmed by 5 bases and J by 8 bases, leaving 18 bases between them. The CDR3 runs 14 residues. Germline V gene sequence: CDR1 SEHNR, CDR2 FQNEAQ (reference sequence). The CDR3 loop is CASSPGAGTGGYTF. DNA for the CDR3: TGTGCCAGCAGCCCCGGTGCGGGGACTGGGGGCTACACCTTC.

The chain employs TRBV7-9 and TRBJ2-7, with a weak D call TRBD1 (5 bases). Germline loops: CDR1 SEHNR, CDR2 FQNEAQ (reference sequence). Trimming stripped 2 bases from V and 1 base from J, with 15 bases between. The CDR3 runs 16 residues. CDR3 sequence: CASSLNRVRDSYEQYF. The CDR3 DNA follows: TGTGCCAGCAGCTTAAACCGGGTCAGGGATTCCTACGAGCAGTACTTC.

This clone was picked up a small number of times. The chain employs TRBV7-2 and TRBJ1-6; tentative D call: TRBD1 (5 bases). This CDR3 is 14 amino acids long. Looked up from germline, CDR1 is SGHTA and CDR2 is FQGNSA. V gave up 1 base and J gave up 7 bases, with 8 bases separating them. The CDR3 loop is CASSLDRSNSPLHF. The DNA of the CDR3 is TGTGCCAGCAGCTTAGACAGGAGCAATTCACCCCTCCACTTT. Supplemented by reference TRBV7-2 and TRBJ1-6, the full variable domain reads GAGVSQSPSNKVTEKGKDVELRCDPISGHTALYWYRQSLGQGLEFLIYFQGNSAPDKSGLPSDRFSAERTGGSVSTLTIQRTQQEDSAVYLCASSLDRSNSPLHFGNGTRLTVT.

The rearrangement uses TRBV10-2 and TRBJ2-5; TRBD1 agrees at 7 bases. V dropped 6 bases and J dropped 3; count of bases not matched to a gene: 13. CDR3 size: 16 residues. CDR1 is WSHSY and CDR2 is SAAADI in the germline V gene. CDR3 loop: CASRGPQTGTEETQYF. CDR3 coding DNA: TGCGCCAGCAGGGGTCCGCAAACCGGGACAGAAGAGACCCAGTACTTC.

The sample holds one count of this clone. The chain combines TRBV5-1 with TRBJ2-2, with D possibly TRBD2 on 5 matching bases. V was cut by 1 base and J by 2 bases, with 15 bases left in between. Germline CDR1 SGHRS, CDR2 YFSETQ. The CDR3 length is 17 residues. The CDR3, as DNA: TGCGCCAGCAGCTTGCATTCGGCTAGCAGTAACACCGGGGAGCTGTTTTTT. This encodes CASSLHSASSNTGELFF.

This chain uses TRBV3-1 (or the pseudogene TRBV3-2) with TRBJ2-3; 11 positions agree with TRBD2. The germline V gene has CDR1 LGHDT and CDR2 YNNKEL (reference sequence). V trimming: 3 bases; J trimming: 4 bases; junction bases outside the gene matches: 9. The CDR3 runs 17 residues. The CDR3 reads CASSQGDLAGGSDTQYF. As DNA, the CDR3 is TGTGCCAGCAGCCAGGGGGATCTAGCGGGGGGTTCAGATACGCAGTATTTT.

The genes are TRBV28 and TRBJ1-5, with D tentatively TRBD1 (6 bases). Germline CDR1 is MDHEN and CDR2 is SYDVKM. V was cut by 5 bases and J by 7 bases, with 21 bases left in between. This CDR3 region has 16 residues. The CDR3 nucleotides are TGTGCCAGCAGTCTCCCCCTCGGGGGGCCCGGGCAGCCCCAGCATTTT. As protein: CASSLPLGGPGQPQHF.

The chain employs TRBV5-4 and TRBJ1-3; TRBD1 is a possible D gene (5 bases). Between the trimmed V and J ends, which lost 4 bases and 0 bases, there was a span of 11 bases. The length of the CDR3 is 15 residues. The germline CDR1 and CDR2 sequences are SGHNT and YYREEE (reference sequence). The DNA of the CDR3 is TGTGCCAGCAGCGGGGCCTCGGTCTCTGGAAACACCATATATTTT. Protein sequence: CASSGASVSGNTIYF.

The rearrangement uses TRBV7-9 and TRBJ2-3; a weak D match, TRBD2 (5 bases). Deletions cut 5 bases from V and 0 bases from J, with 12 bases between. The germline V gene has CDR1 SEHNR and CDR2 FQNEAQ (reference sequence). This CDR3 spans 15 amino acids. In nucleotides, the CDR3 is TGTGCCAGCAGCATTTTCGGCGGGAGCACAGATACGCAGTATTTT. It specifies CASSIFGGSTDTQYF.

This chain uses TRBV25-1 with TRBJ2-1; 7 nucleotides match TRBD2. With V trimmed by 6 bases and J by 4 bases, 9 bases remained unmatched. The CDR3 has 15 amino acids. The germline V gene has CDR1 MGHDK and CDR2 SYGVNS. CDR3 sequence (DNA): TGTGCCAGCAGGAAAGGGAGCGGGATTTACAATGAGCAGTTCTTC. This gives the protein CASRKGSGIYNEQFF.

The chain recombines TRBV7-9 with TRBJ1-2, with 9 bases fitting TRBD1. V gave up 5 bases and J gave up 0 bases; unmatched junction bases: 13. Looked up from germline, CDR1 is SEHNR and CDR2 is FQNEAQ (reference sequence). The CDR3 sequence is 18 residues long. CDR3 loop: CASSQRGVGDRANYGYTF. The CDR3 DNA reads TGTGCCAGCAGCCAAAGAGGGGTTGGGGACAGGGCTAACTATGGCTACACCTTC.

The chain has TRBV3-1 (or the pseudogene TRBV3-2) and TRBJ2-7, with 11 nucleotides matching TRBD2. CDR1 and CDR2 from the germline V gene are LGHDT and YNNKEL (reference sequence). The CDR3 runs to 15 residues. V dropped 4 bases and J dropped 3; count of bases not matched to a gene: 5. The CDR3 nucleotides read TGTGCCAGCAGCCCAACTAGCGGGAGAGACTACGAGCAGTACTTC. It is translated as CASSPTSGRDYEQYF.